Presented here are 7 T cell receptor beta chains from one specimen sequenced in a study of PD-1 blockade in classical Hodgkin lymphoma. Time point meaning: cycle 4 day 1 (C4D1), after five to seven weeks of nivolumab. Relapse after autologous stem cell transplantation occurred in every patient, and brentuximab vedotin exposure varied. Magnetic negative selection of thawed PBMCs was the method by which CD4+ T cells were purified. Sequencing used immunoSEQ multiplex PCR; TCRdb keeps in-frame clones, though not all of them. Here the sample spans about 2,000 clones, just under 85% being singletons. This material consisted of CD4+ T cells from blood, taken before the fourth cycle of nivolumab. These receptors all stem from a human donor with classical Hodgkin lymphoma.

The chain uses TRBV2 and TRBJ1-5, with TRBD1 matching over 8 bases. CDR1 and CDR2 from the germline V gene are SNHLY and FYNNEI. The CDR3 is made up of 17 amino acids. With 1 base clipped from V and 1 base from J, the junction kept 6 bases outside the gene matches. The CDR3 DNA reads TGTGCCAGCAGTGAAGGGACAGGGAGGCGAAGCAATCAGCCCCAGCATTTT. It is translated as CASSEGTGRRSNQPQHF.

This sequence joins TRBV5-8 and TRBJ2-5; 11 nucleotides agree with TRBD2. The J call is doubtful: the DNA matches TRBJ2-7 better. Germline-derived CDR1 and CDR2 are SGHTS and YDEGEE. This CDR3 has 15 amino acids. The DNA of the CDR3 is TGTGCCAGCAGCCTGACTAGCGGGACAAACTACGAGCAGTACTTC. Translation: CASSLTSGTNYEQYF.

The gene calls are TRBV19 and TRBJ2-5; 8 bases map to TRBD1. From germline, CDR1 is LNHDA and CDR2 SQIVND (reference sequence). V gave up 6 bases and J gave up 5 bases; unmatched junction bases: 11. There are 15 residues in the CDR3. CDR3 DNA sequence: TGTGCCAGTAGAGACGGACAGGGCCCTAGGGAGACCCAGTACTTC. Translated, it gives CASRDGQGPRETQYF. The variable domain in full, completed from reference TRBV19 and TRBJ2-5, reads DGGITQSPKYLFRKEGQNVTLSCEQNLNHDAMYWYRQDPGQGLRLIYYSQIVNDFQKGDIAEGYSVSREKKESFPLTVTSAQKNPTAFYLCASRDGQGPRETQYFGPGTRLLVL.

This chain uses TRBV27 with TRBJ2-1; 8 nucleotides line up with TRBD2. Germline CDR1 reads MNHEY; CDR2 reads SMNVEV (reference sequence). The length of the CDR3 is 16 residues. Trimming removed 1 base from V and 8 bases from J; junction bases left unmatched: 10. The CDR3 DNA reads as TGTGCCAGCAGTTTATTGGGCGGGAGGCTCAGGGATGAGCAGTTCTTC. The encoded protein is CASSLLGGRLRDEQFF.

The chain couples TRBV5-1 to TRBJ1-4; 7 bases line up with TRBD1. CDR3 length equals 14 residues. V lost 1 base and J lost 3; bases outside the gene matches: 0. Per germline, CDR1 SGHRS and CDR2 YFSETQ. CDR3 amino acids: CASSLTGANEKLFF. The CDR3 nucleotides are TGCGCCAGCAGCTTGACAGGGGCTAATGAAAAACTGTTTTTT.

The V gene is TRBV10-3, the J gene TRBJ2-3; 7 bases align to TRBD2. The germline V gene has CDR1 ENHRY and CDR2 SYGVKD. The CDR3 sequence is 17 residues long. Unmatched junction bases numbered 16, after V lost 6 bases and J lost 4 bases. CDR3 DNA sequence: TGTGCCATCAGCCCCGGGGGAGGGCGAAGTGGGGCAGATACGCAGTATTTT. Amino acids: CAISPGGGRSGADTQYF.

The chain recombines TRBV27 with TRBJ1-2; maybe TRBD1 (6 bases). Looked up from germline, CDR1 is MNHEY and CDR2 is SMNVEV (reference sequence). The V end lost 8 bases, the J end lost 4 bases, and 11 bases lay between the germline ends. The CDR3 totals 12 residues. The CDR3 DNA is TGTGCCAGCGGGGGCCTTACCTATGGCTACACCTTC. As protein: CASGGLTYGYTF.